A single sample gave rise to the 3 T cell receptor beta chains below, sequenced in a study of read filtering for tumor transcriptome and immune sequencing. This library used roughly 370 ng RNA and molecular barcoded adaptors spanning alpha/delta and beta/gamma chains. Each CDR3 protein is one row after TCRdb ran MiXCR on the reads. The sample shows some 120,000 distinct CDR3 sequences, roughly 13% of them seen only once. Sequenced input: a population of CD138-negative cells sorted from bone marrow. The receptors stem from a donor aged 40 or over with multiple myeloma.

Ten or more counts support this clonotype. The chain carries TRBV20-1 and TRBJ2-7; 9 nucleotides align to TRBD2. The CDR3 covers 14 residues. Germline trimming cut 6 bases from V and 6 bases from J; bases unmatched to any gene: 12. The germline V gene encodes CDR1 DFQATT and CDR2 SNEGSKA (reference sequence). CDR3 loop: CSAYSGSSLSEQYF. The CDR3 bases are TGCAGTGCCTATAGCGGGAGTAGCCTATCCGAGCAGTACTTC.

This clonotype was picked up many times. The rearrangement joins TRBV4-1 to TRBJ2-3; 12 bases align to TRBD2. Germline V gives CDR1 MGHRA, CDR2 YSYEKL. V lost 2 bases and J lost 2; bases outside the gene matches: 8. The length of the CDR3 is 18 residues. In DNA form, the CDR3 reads TGCGCCAGCAGCCAATTTTCCTGGACTAGCGGGAACACAGATACGCAGTATTTT. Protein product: CASSQFSWTSGNTDTQYF.

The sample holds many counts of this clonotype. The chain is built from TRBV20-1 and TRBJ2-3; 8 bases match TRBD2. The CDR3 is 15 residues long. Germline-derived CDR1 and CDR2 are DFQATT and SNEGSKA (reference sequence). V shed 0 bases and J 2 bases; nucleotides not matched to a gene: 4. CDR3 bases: TGCAGTGCTAGAGACATAGCGGGACCCACAGATACGCAGTATTTT. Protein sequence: CSARDIAGPTDTQYF.